The rows below give T cell receptor beta chains drawn from one sample of a study of graft-versus-host responses after intestinal transplantation. Profiled with immunoSEQ multiplex PCR; TCRdb holds only in-frame clones, not every one. The repertoire consists of approximately 12,000 clones, with under 40% occurring once and the leading ten covering roughly 2.8%. Source: alloreactive CD8+ T cells from a mixed lymphocyte reaction culture, taken before intestinal transplant. These receptors were obtained from a human patient who received an intestinal transplant. CDR3s include the opening cysteine and the closing phenylalanine or tryptophan. D genes are given only for firm matches. Clone size is given for some rows only: seen once, a few or many times, or a class if the clone is expanded.

>TRBJ1-5|-|-|TRBV18
TGTGCCAGCTCACCCGCAGGGGCCGCGGGTCAGCCCCAGCATTTT
CASSPAGAAGQPQHF
>TRBJ2-7|-|-|TRBV7-9
TGTGCCAGCAGCCGGGCAGGGGCACCCACCTACGAGCAGTACTTC
CASSRAGAPTYEQYF
>TRBJ2-7|TRBD1|-|TRBV7-9
TGTGCCAGCAGCCGAGGGGTGGGGACAGGGTTGGCTTACGAGCAGTACTTC
CASSRGVGTGLAYEQYF
>TRBJ2-7|TRBD2|-|TRBV13
TGTGCCAGCAGCTTAGAAGCGGGGGTCTCCTACGAGCAGTACTTC
CASSLEAGVSYEQYF
>TRBJ1-2|-|-|TRBV29-1
TGCAGCGTTGCTGGACAGCATAACTATGGCTACACCTTC
CSVAGQHNYGYTF
>TRBJ2-2|-|few|TRBV6-5
TGTGCCAGCAGTTACTACTTTAACCGGGACACCGGGGAGCTGTTTTTT
CASSYYFNRDTGELFF
>TRBJ2-3|-|few|TRBV9
TGTGCCAGCAGCGTAGAAGAAGGGGGTAGCCTAGATACGCAGTATTTT
CASSVEEGGSLDTQYF
>TRBJ1-1|-|few|TRBV28
TGTGCCAGCAGTTTGGGGAGTACGAACACTGAAGCTTTCTTT
CASSLGSTNTEAFF
>TRBJ1-1|-|-|TRBV13
TGTGCCAGCAAGGGAACGGAAGGGCCTATTGAAGCTTTCTTT
CASKGTEGPIEAFF
>TRBJ2-1|TRBD1|few|TRBV6-9
TGTGCCAGCAGTTACGTAGGACAGGGCAACTTTGAGCAGTTCTTC
CASSYVGQGNFEQFF
>TRBJ2-1|TRBD1|few|TRBV5-5
TGTGCCAGCAGCCCCGCCAGGGGGCTTTACAATGAGCAGTTCTTC
CASSPARGLYNEQFF
>TRBJ1-5|-|few|TRBV6-5
TGTGCCAGCAGTCCGGGGCTCAATCAGCCCCAGCATTTT
CASSPGLNQPQHF
>TRBJ2-3|-|-|TRBV7-3
TGTGCCAGCAGTTACATCCTAGCGAATACGCAGTATTTT
CASSYILANTQYF
>TRBJ2-1|-|-|TRBV7-9
TGTGCCAGCAGCCCGATTTCGGGGGCCCTACTCAATGAGCAGTTCTTC
CASSPISGALLNEQFF
>TRBJ2-1|TRBD1|-|TRBV28
TGTGCCAGCAGTTTAGGGACAGCTTACAATGAGCAGTTCTTC
CASSLGTAYNEQFF
>TRBJ1-5|-|medium-sized|TRBV10-1
TGCGCCAGCAGTGAGTCTTGGGGTAGCAATCAGCCCCAGCATTTT
CASSESWGSNQPQHF
>TRBJ2-1|TRBD2|few|TRBV7-2
TGTGCCAGCAGCCCTGGACTAGCGGGCTTTGAGCAGTTCTTC
CASSPGLAGFEQFF
>TRBJ1-1|-|-|TRBV6-1
TGTGCCAGCAGTTCTACAGGGCACGCTGAAGCTTTCTTT
CASSSTGHAEAFF
>TRBJ2-1|-|-|TRBV6-6
TGTGCCAGCAGTTACGGCAGGTACAATGAGCAGTTCTTC
CASSYGRYNEQFF
>TRBJ1-1|-|few|TRBV4-1
TGCGCCAGCAGCCACCCGTGGAGGTCGAACACTGAAGCTTTCTTT
CASSHPWRSNTEAFF